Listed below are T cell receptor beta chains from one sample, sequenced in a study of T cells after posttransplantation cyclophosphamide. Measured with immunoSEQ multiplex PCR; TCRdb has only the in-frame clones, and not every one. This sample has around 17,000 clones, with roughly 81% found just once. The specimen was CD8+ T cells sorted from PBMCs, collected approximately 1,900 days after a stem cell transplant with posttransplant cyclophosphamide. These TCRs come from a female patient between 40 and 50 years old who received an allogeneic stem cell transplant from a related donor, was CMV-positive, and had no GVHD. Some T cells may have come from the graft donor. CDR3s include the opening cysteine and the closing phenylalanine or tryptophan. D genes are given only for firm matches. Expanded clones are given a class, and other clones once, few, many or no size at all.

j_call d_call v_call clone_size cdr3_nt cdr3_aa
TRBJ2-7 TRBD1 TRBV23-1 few TGCGCCAGCAGTGGAGACAGGGGATACGAGCAGTACTTC CASSGDRGYEQYF
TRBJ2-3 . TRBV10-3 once TGTGCCATCAGTGAGATACAGGGTGGTTTAAAAGATACGCAGTATTTT CAISEIQGGLKDTQYF
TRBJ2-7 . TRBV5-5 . TGTGCCAGCAGCGCGACACCCGGCTCCTACGAGCAGTACTTC CASSATPGSYEQYF
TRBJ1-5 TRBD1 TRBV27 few TGTGCCAGCAGTTCCCTCCTAGGACAGGGGAATCAGCCCCAGCATTTT CASSSLLGQGNQPQHF
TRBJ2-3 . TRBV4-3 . TGCGCCAGCAGCCAAGATCCCCAGGGATCAGATACGCAGTATTTT CASSQDPQGSDTQYF
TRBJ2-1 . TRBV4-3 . TGCGCCAGCAGCCAAGAAGGTTGGGAGGAGCAGTTCTTC CASSQEGWEEQFF
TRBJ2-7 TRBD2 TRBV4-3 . TGCGCCAGCAGCCAAGATAGACTAGCCCCCTACGAGCAGTACTTC CASSQDRLAPYEQYF
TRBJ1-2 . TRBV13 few TGTGCCAGCAGCCCGACCCCGGACAGTTATGGCTACACCTTC CASSPTPDSYGYTF
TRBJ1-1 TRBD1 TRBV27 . TGTGCCAGCAGTACGGGGACAGGGTTATGGAACACTGAAGCTTTCTTT CASSTGTGLWNTEAFF
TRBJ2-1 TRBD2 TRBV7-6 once TGTGCCAGCAGCTTAGAATTCGGCGGGGGGCTAAAATTCTCCTACAATGAGCAGTTCTTC CASSLEFGGGLKFSYNEQFF
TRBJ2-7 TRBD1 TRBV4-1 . TGCGCCAGCAGCCCACAGGGGACGACCTACGAGCAGTACTTC CASSPQGTTYEQYF
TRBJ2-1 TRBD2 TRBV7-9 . TGTGCCAGCAGCCGCCTGACTAGCGGGGTCTACAATGAGCAGTTCTTC CASSRLTSGVYNEQFF
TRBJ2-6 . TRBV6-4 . TGTGCCAGCAGTGCGGTAGATGGGGCCAACGTCCTGACTTTC CASSAVDGANVLTF
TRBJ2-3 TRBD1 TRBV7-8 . TGTGCCAGCAGCGCTGGAAGGGGGCAAGATACGCAGTATTTT CASSAGRGQDTQYF
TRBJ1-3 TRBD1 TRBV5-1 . TGCGCCAGCAGCAATTCGGGACAGTCTGGTCGAAACACCATATATTTT CASSNSGQSGRNTIYF
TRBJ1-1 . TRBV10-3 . TGTGCCATCAGTGCCCCATCCTGGCAGGGGACTGAAGCTTTCTTT CAISAPSWQGTEAFF
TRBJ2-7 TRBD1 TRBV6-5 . TGTGCCAGCAGTTTAGACAGGGCGGCCTACGAGCAGTACTTC CASSLDRAAYEQYF
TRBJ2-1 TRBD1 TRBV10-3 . TGTGCCATCAGTGAAGCCGGGACAGGCTACAATGAGCAGTTCTTC CAISEAGTGYNEQFF
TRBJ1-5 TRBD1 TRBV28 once TGTGCCAGCAGTTTGGGACAGGGGTTCCGGCAGCCCCAGCATTTT CASSLGQGFRQPQHF
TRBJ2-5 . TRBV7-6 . TGTGCCAGCAGCCAAACCCCAGGGGAAGGACAGACCCAGTACTTC CASSQTPGEGQTQYF
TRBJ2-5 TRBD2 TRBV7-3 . TGTGCCAGCAGCTTACGCGGGGGGGTTCAAGAGACCCAGTACTTC CASSLRGGVQETQYF
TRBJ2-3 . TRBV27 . TGTGCCAGCGGGCCAGGGGAAGCGCAGTATTTT CASGPGEAQYF
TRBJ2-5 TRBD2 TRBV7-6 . TGTGCCAGCAGCTTAGAGGCGGGGGAAGAGACCCAGTACTTC CASSLEAGEETQYF
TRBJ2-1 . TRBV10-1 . TGCGCCAGCAGTCTAAGCTCCTACAATGAGCAGTTCTTC CASSLSSYNEQFF
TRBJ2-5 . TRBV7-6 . TGTGCCAGCAGCCCTCCGAGCACAGGGTGGGGAGAGACCCAGTACTTC CASSPPSTGWGETQYF
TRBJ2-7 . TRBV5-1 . TGCGCCAGCAGCAATGAGAGGGAGCAGTACTTC CASSNEREQYF
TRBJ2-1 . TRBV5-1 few TGCGCCAGCAGCTTGTACAGGAGCTCCTACAATGAGCAGTTCTTC CASSLYRSSYNEQFF
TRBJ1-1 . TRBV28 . TGTGCCAGCAGGATTGGGGACTCTGGGAGATCCATGAACACTGAAGCTTTCTTT CASRIGDSGRSMNTEAFF
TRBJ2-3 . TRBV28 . TGTGCCAGCAGCCTAGCGACGACAGATACGCAGTATTTT CASSLATTDTQYF
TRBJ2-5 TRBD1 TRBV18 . TGTGCCAGCTCACACCCTACCGACAGGGAAGAGACCCAGTACTTC CASSHPTDREETQYF
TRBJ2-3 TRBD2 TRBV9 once TGTGCCAGCAGCGGTTATCTAGCGGGGGAGGGAAATACGCAGTATTTT CASSGYLAGEGNTQYF
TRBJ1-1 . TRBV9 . TGTGCCAGCAGCGTAGAAGGAGGGGCCGACACTGAAGCTTTCTTT CASSVEGGADTEAFF
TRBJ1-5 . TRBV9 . TGTGCCAGCAGCGTAGTAGGGAGCAGGACCCATCAGCCCCAGCATTTT CASSVVGSRTHQPQHF